The rows below give T cell receptor beta chains drawn from one sample of a study of response to subunit inactivated influenza vaccine. TCRdb re-derived calls from the RT-PCR reads in MiXCR, one entry per CDR3 protein. The sample holds 500,000 to 750,000 distinct CDR3 sequences; 14% are singletons and the top ten take roughly 10%. The source was PBMCs from blood, collected roughly 13 days after vaccination. These TCRs come from a man aged 50-60 years who received an inactivated influenza vaccine. Both conserved end residues are part of each CDR3. Each record gives: D gene, V gene, CDR3 protein. D genes are given only for firm matches.

d_call: NA
v_call: TRBV11-3
cdr3_aa: CASSYRSGTDTQYF

d_call: NA
v_call: TRBV28
cdr3_aa: CASTASTDTQYF

d_call: NA
v_call: TRBV10-3
cdr3_aa: CAISDQGSGANVLTF

d_call: NA
v_call: TRBV30
cdr3_aa: CAAHTTSNYGYTF

d_call: NA
v_call: TRBV6-4
cdr3_aa: CASSELHSTDTQYF

d_call: NA
v_call: TRBV7-3
cdr3_aa: CASSLTHLTGDGEQFF

d_call: TRBD1
v_call: TRBV12-3/TRBV12-4
cdr3_aa: CASSRSQGVKDGYTF

d_call: NA
v_call: TRBV7-9
cdr3_aa: CASSLGGALSDTQYF

d_call: TRBD1
v_call: TRBV7-3
cdr3_aa: CASSVGTGAYNEQFF

d_call: NA
v_call: TRBV29-1
cdr3_aa: CSVDSNRTQYF

d_call: NA
v_call: TRBV18
cdr3_aa: CASSPSRTVIEQFF

d_call: NA
v_call: TRBV10-2
cdr3_aa: CASSDWGAISDTQYF

d_call: NA
v_call: TRBV12-3/TRBV12-4
cdr3_aa: CASSQTGLKQFF

d_call: TRBD1
v_call: TRBV11-2
cdr3_aa: CASSADRDSNEQYF

d_call: TRBD1
v_call: TRBV29-1
cdr3_aa: CSVEAGGRTNEQFF

d_call: NA
v_call: TRBV21-1
cdr3_aa: CASSGTGSSYNEQFF